These 14 T cell receptor beta chains were sequenced from one sample in a study of PD-L1 blockade in urothelial cancer. Libraries were prepared by immunoSEQ multiplex PCR; TCRdb keeps only in-frame clonotypes and omits some of them. The sample shows some 40,000 clones, 70% to 90% of them seen only once. Documented time point: pretreatment peripheral blood. Sequenced here: PBMCs, sampled around atezolizumab (anti-PD-L1) treatment. These receptors all come from a donor at least 40 years old with urothelial cancer.

In regard to this clone: Other DNA sequences in the same sample also yield this CDR3. CDR3 in amino acids: CASSVGLAGGGQETQYF. In DNA, the CDR3 is TGTGCCAGCAGCGTAGGACTAGCGGGAGGTGGCCAAGAGACCCAGTACTTC. The chain carries TRBV9 and TRBJ2-5; the match to TRBD2 covers 13 bases. Trimming cost V 0 bases and J 1 base; bases outside gene matches: 3. The germline V gene encodes CDR1 SGDLS and CDR2 YYNGEE. The CDR3 spans 17 residues.

The chain is built from TRBV14 and TRBJ2-1; TRBD2 agrees at 14 bases. V was pared by 4 bases and J by 7 bases, with 6 bases of the junction left unmatched. The CDR3 runs to 16 residues. Germline V CDR1 and CDR2: SGHDN, FVKESK. The CDR3, as DNA: TGTGCCAGCAGCCCCCGACTAGCGGGAGGGAGTAATGAGCAGTTCTTC. Its translation is CASSPRLAGGSNEQFF. Supplemented by reference TRBV14 and TRBJ2-1, the full variable domain reads EAGVTQFPSHSVIEKGQTVTLRCDPISGHDNLYWYRRVMGKEIKFLLHFVKESKQDESGMPNNRFLAERTGGTYSTLKVQPAELEDSGVYFCASSPRLAGGSNEQFFGPGTRLTVL.

The chain is built from TRBV15 and TRBJ2-7; D is ambiguous. V lost 0 bases, J lost 4 bases, and 4 bases lay in between. CDR3 length: 12 amino acids. The germline gives CDR1 LNHNV, CDR2 YYDKDF (reference sequence). CDR3 nucleotide sequence: TGTGCCACCAGCAGAGACGGTTACGAGCAGTACTTC. Translation: CATSRDGYEQYF.

This rearrangement joins TRBV18 to TRBJ1-4, with a weak D call TRBD1 (5 bases). CDR3 length: 15 residues. Germline V lookup: CDR1 KGHSH, CDR2 LQKENI. The ends were cut back, 3 bases at V and 7 bases at J, with 15 bases in the middle. CDR3 region: CASSPPGDRGEKLFF. CDR3 DNA: TGTGCCAGCTCACCTCCGGGGGATCGGGGTGAAAAACTGTTTTTT.

The chain combines TRBV2 with TRBJ2-5; D is perhaps TRBD2 (6 bases). This CDR3 has 14 amino acids. Looked up from germline, CDR1 is SNHLY and CDR2 is FYNNEI. V lost 5 bases to trimming and J lost 5 bases, with 15 bases between them. The DNA for the CDR3 is TGTGCCAGCAGTAAACAACAGAGCGGGGAGACCCAGTACTTC. This codes for CASSKQQSGETQYF.

The gene calls are TRBV7-9 and TRBJ2-3; weak D call: TRBD1 (5 bases). The V gene lost 5 bases and the J gene lost 2 bases, with 14 bases spanning the gap. In germline, CDR1 is SEHNR, CDR2 FQNEAQ (reference sequence). This CDR3 comprises 15 residues. CDR3 coding DNA: TGTGCCAGCAGCCCAGGGTTCCGATCCACAGATACGCAGTATTTT. Its protein is CASSPGFRSTDTQYF. Looking up the rest from reference TRBV7-9 and TRBJ2-3 gives the full variable domain: DTGVSQNPRHKITKRGQNVTFRCDPISEHNRLYWYRQTLGQGPEFLTYFQNEAQLEKSRLLSDRFSAERPKGSFSTLEIQRTEQGDSAMYLCASSPGFRSTDTQYFGPGTRLTVL.

This chain links TRBV27 with TRBJ2-2; 13 positions match TRBD2. The junction had 10 bases not matched to a gene; V was cut back by 5 bases and J by 4 bases. CDR1 and CDR2 from the germline V gene are MNHEY and SMNVEV (reference sequence). This CDR3 contains 18 residues. This CDR3 is CASSDPGLAGSGTGELFF. In nucleotides, the CDR3 is TGTGCCAGCAGTGACCCGGGACTAGCGGGATCCGGCACCGGGGAGCTGTTTTTT.

This chain connects TRBV7-2 to TRBJ2-1, with 11 bases that match TRBD2. The CDR3 contains 17 residues. The junction had 6 bases not matched to a gene; V was cut back by 2 bases and J by 3 bases. Per germline, CDR1 SGHTA and CDR2 FQGNSA. This CDR3 is CASSLMLAGGLYNEQFF. The CDR3 DNA sequence: TGTGCCAGCAGCTTAATGCTAGCGGGAGGACTCTACAATGAGCAGTTCTTC.

This clone appeared a single time. The CDR3 bases are TGTGCCAGCAGCTTACGGCCGGGACTAGCGAGACAAGAGACCCAGTACTTC. It codes for CASSLRPGLARQETQYF. The genes are TRBV7-2 and TRBJ2-5; TRBD2 aligns across 10 bases. The CDR3 loop spans 17 amino acids. V lost 2 bases to trimming and J lost 2 bases; unmatched junction nucleotides: 8. The germline V gene has CDR1 SGHTA and CDR2 FQGNSA.

The chain links TRBV19 to TRBJ1-5; 8 bases are shared with TRBD1. J lost 4 bases, V lost 3 bases, and 11 bases had no gene match. The CDR3 consists of 17 residues. From germline, CDR1 is LNHDA and CDR2 SQIVND (reference sequence). CDR3: CASSILTRDRKNQPQHF. As DNA, the CDR3 is TGTGCCAGTAGTATTCTTACCCGGGACAGGAAAAATCAGCCCCAGCATTTT.

This chain uses TRBV18 with TRBJ1-1; D unclear. CDR3 length equals 15 residues. The V gene's germline CDR1 is KGHSH and CDR2 LQKENI. Trimming took 3 bases from V and 2 from J, leaving 13 bases between them. This CDR3 reads CASSPAGSLNTEAFF. The CDR3 DNA reads as TGTGCCAGCTCACCTGCGGGCTCACTAAACACTGAAGCTTTCTTT.

The chain's CDR3 is CASSVVGGGAETQYF. CDR3 in DNA: TGTGCCAGCAGCGTAGTGGGGGGAGGGGCAGAGACCCAGTACTTC. The chain couples TRBV9 to TRBJ2-5; 7 nucleotides align to TRBD2. V lost 0 bases, J lost 4 bases, and 6 bases stayed unmatched. The germline V gene has CDR1 SGDLS and CDR2 YYNGEE. The CDR3 has 15 amino acids. The entire variable domain, with the rest obtained from reference TRBV9 and TRBJ2-5, is as follows: DSGVTQTPKHLITATGQRVTLRCSPRSGDLSVYWYQQSLDQGLQFLIQYYNGEERAKGNILERFSAQQFPDLHSELNLSSLELGDSALYFCASSVVGGGAETQYFGPGTRLLVL.

This sequence joins TRBV18 and TRBJ2-7; 7 bases align to TRBD2. CDR1 and CDR2 (germline): KGHSH, LQKENI. With V trimmed by 3 bases and J by 0 bases, 14 bases remained unmatched. The CDR3 has 18 residues. The CDR3 loop is CASSPTPIGGRVSYEQYF. The DNA of the CDR3 is TGTGCCAGCTCACCGACACCCATTGGCGGGAGAGTCTCCTACGAGCAGTACTTC. Looking up the rest from reference TRBV18 and TRBJ2-7 gives the full variable domain: NAGVMQNPRHLVRRRGQEARLRCSPMKGHSHVYWYRQLPEEGLKFMVYLQKENIIDESGMPKERFSAEFPKEGPSILRIQQVVRGDSAAYFCASSPTPIGGRVSYEQYFGPGTRLTVT.

CDR3 DNA: TGTGCCAGCTCACCGTCAGGACAGGGTGGGAACTATGGCTACACCTTC. Amino acids: CASSPSGQGGNYGYTF. J is TRBJ1-2 and V is TRBV18, with 8 bases lining up with TRBD1. Germline loops: CDR1 KGHSH, CDR2 LQKENI. The V segment lost 3 bases and the J segment 2 bases; nucleotides outside the gene matches: 8. The length of the CDR3 is 16 residues. Full variable domain (outside the CDR3, taken from reference TRBV18 and TRBJ1-2): NAGVMQNPRHLVRRRGQEARLRCSPMKGHSHVYWYRQLPEEGLKFMVYLQKENIIDESGMPKERFSAEFPKEGPSILRIQQVVRGDSAAYFCASSPSGQGGNYGYTFGSGTRLTVV.